This T cell receptor beta chain was obtained from a study of spatial heterogeneity in lung cancer. The overall study: A consistent excess of beta-chain over alpha-chain sequences was detected.

Unmatched junction bases numbered 6, after V lost 1 base and J lost 4 bases. Per the germline V gene, CDR1 is KGHSH and CDR2 is LQKENI. The CDR3 runs to 16 residues. The presence of a unique molecular identifier marked each TCR cDNA molecule. TCRdb itself ran the 5' RACE reads through MiXCR, one entry per CDR3 protein. The sample has 39,000 or so distinct CDR3 sequences, 6.5% to 9.5% seen once. Time point described: sample taken at primary tumor resection. No cells were sorted before sequencing. The whole RNA sequenced was extracted from tumor, nontumor lung or frozen PBMC. The donor group consisted of some 70 patients who had untreated, early-stage non-small cell lung cancer.

The sequence was collected from a male donor with early-stage non-small cell lung cancer. The chain recombines TRBV18 with TRBJ2-3, with TRBD2 matching 9 bases. Sample: PBMCs, taken at surgery. The chain's CDR3 is CASSPRAGGPSDTQYF. Written as DNA, the CDR3 is TGTGCCAGCTCACCACGGGCGGGAGGGCCTTCAGATACGCAGTATTTT.